This T cell receptor beta chain was sequenced for a study of CD8 T cells in ankylosing spondylitis. Findings and limits, study-wide: Blood from ankylosing spondylitis patients appeared to carry a characteristic roughly 8-variant TCR beta motif. CD8+ by phenotype, disease-linked clones were relatively rare in peripheral blood. In ankylosing spondylitis patients, matched synovial fluid reportedly showed significant enrichment of disease-linked clones.

On this clonotype itself: Antigen unknown.

Germline V gene data show CDR1 as SGHRS and CDR2 as YFSETQ. The CDR3 is 15 residues long. J gave up 4 bases and V 3 bases, and 3 bases lay outside the gene matches. The authors made TCR beta libraries by quantitative 5'-RACE with molecular barcodes. TCRdb passed the 5' RACE reads through MiXCR, listing each CDR3 protein once. Of 350,000 to 550,000 distinct CDR3 sequences in the sample, approximately 26% were seen once. The source material was blood, either unsorted or a sorted T cell fraction (not recorded which). The receptor comes from a male donor with ankylosing spondylitis. The V call is TRBV5-1, the J call TRBJ2-5; 13 bases are a match to TRBD2. The CDR3 sequence is CASSWRTSGRETQYF. The CDR3 DNA follows: TGCGCCAGCAGCTGGCGGACTAGCGGGAGAGAGACCCAGTACTTC.